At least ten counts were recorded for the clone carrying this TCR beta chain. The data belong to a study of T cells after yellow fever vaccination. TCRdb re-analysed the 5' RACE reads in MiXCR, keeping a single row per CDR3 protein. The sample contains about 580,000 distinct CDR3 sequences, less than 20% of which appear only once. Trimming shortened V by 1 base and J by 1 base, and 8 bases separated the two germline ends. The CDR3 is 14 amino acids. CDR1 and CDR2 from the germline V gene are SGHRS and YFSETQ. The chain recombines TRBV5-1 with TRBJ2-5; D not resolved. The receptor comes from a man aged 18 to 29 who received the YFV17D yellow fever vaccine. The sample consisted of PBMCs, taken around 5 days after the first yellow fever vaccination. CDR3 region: CASSLSFRQETQYF. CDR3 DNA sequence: TGCGCCAGCAGCTTGTCGTTTCGCCAAGAGACCCAGTACTTC.